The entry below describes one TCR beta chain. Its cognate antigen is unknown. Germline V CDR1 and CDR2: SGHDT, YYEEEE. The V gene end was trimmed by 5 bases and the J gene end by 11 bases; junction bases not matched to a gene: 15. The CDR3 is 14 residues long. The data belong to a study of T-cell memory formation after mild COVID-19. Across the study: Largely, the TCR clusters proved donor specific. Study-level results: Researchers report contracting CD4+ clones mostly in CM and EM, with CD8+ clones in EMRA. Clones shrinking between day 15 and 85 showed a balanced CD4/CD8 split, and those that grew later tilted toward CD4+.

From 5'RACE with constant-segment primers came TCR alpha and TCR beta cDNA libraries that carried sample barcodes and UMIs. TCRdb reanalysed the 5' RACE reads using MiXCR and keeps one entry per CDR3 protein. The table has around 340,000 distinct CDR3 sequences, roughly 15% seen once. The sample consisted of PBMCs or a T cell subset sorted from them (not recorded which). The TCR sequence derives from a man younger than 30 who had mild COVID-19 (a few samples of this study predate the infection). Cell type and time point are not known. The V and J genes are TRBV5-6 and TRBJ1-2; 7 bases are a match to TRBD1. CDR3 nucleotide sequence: TGTGCCAGCAGGCCCGGGACAGCGGTAGTTATTTACACCTTC. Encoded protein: CASRPGTAVVIYTF.